The next 23 T cell receptor beta chains were all read from a single sample in a study of CD4 T cells in relation to SARS-CoV-2 and coronaviruses. Their antigen targets remain unknown. Sequencing used immunoSEQ multiplex PCR; TCRdb keeps in-frame clones, though not all of them. There are 35,000 or so clones in the sample; 70% to 80% occur only once, and 2.8% lies in the top ten. Sequenced input: memory CD4+ T cells from PBMCs, cultured in vitro. These receptors all stem from an adult with COVID-19.

This clone occurred a few times. The chain recombines TRBV28 with TRBJ1-2; 7 bases line up with TRBD1. Germline V gene data show CDR1 as MDHEN and CDR2 as SYDVKM. Trimming at V came to 3 bases and at J to 8 bases, leaving 9 bases not matched to a gene. This CDR3 comprises 14 residues. The CDR3 sequence: CASSLGGGFLGYTF. As DNA, the CDR3 is TGTGCCAGCAGTTTGGGAGGGGGCTTTTTAGGCTACACCTTC.

This chain joins TRBV28 and TRBJ2-3, with a weak D call TRBD1 (6 bases). The CDR3 has 15 residues. Germline assignment: CDR1 MDHEN and CDR2 SYDVKM. The V and J ends lost 2 bases and 5 bases respectively, with 14 bases between them. The CDR3 protein is CASSLPGDLGDTQYF. The DNA of the CDR3 is TGTGCCAGCAGTTTACCAGGGGATTTGGGAGATACGCAGTATTTT.

Concerning this clone: One end of the junction varies from germline; a read error may be responsible. The chain is built from TRBV7-7 and TRBJ2-7; 9 nucleotides agree with TRBD1. Germline CDR1 SSHAT, CDR2 FNYEAQ (reference sequence). CDR3 length: 13 amino acids. The CDR3 reads CASSRQGDGEQYF. The CDR3 DNA is TGTGCTAGCAGCCGACAGGGGGATGGCGAGCAGTACTTC.

V is TRBV4-1 and J is TRBJ2-3; the D is unclear. V lost 4 bases, J lost 2 bases, and 19 bases lay in between. CDR3 length: 17 amino acids. Germline CDR1 MGHRA, CDR2 YSYEKL. Written as DNA, the CDR3 is TGCGCCAGCAGCCTTGGCCCGGTAGGGCCCAACACAGATACGCAGTATTTT. It codes for CASSLGPVGPNTDTQYF.

The chain is built from TRBV7-3 and TRBJ2-1; 12 bases align to TRBD2. Germline CDR1 reads SGHTA; CDR2 reads FQGTGA. The CDR3 runs 17 residues. The trim removed 5 bases at V and 5 bases at J, leaving 10 bases unmatched. CDR3 DNA: TGTGCCAGCAGCCCATTCATGCTAGCGGGAGGGAACAATGAGCAGTTCTTC. Its protein is CASSPFMLAGGNNEQFF.

V is TRBV3-1 (or the pseudogene TRBV3-2) and J is TRBJ2-7; D might be TRBD2 (6 bases). This CDR3 contains 14 residues. Trimming took off 2 bases at V and 0 bases at J, with 8 bases between the two ends. Germline CDR1 and CDR2: LGHDT and YNNKEL (reference sequence). The CDR3 DNA follows: TGTGCCAGCAGCCAAAGCGGGTTCTCCTACGAGCAGTACTTC. The encoded protein is CASSQSGFSYEQYF.

V and J are TRBV14 and TRBJ2-3; D is unresolved. V lost 3 bases and J lost 2, with 0 bases in between. Germline-derived CDR1 and CDR2 are SGHDN and FVKESK. CDR3 size: 11 residues. The CDR3 nucleotides are TGTGCCAGCAGCCACACAGATACGCAGTATTTT. The encoded protein is CASSHTDTQYF. Using reference TRBV14 and TRBJ2-3 for the parts outside the CDR3, the full variable domain is EAGVTQFPSHSVIEKGQTVTLRCDPISGHDNLYWYRRVMGKEIKFLLHFVKESKQDESGMPNNRFLAERTGGTYSTLKVQPAELEDSGVYFCASSHTDTQYFGPGTRLTVL.

The J gene is TRBJ2-3, the V gene TRBV10-2, with D unclear. Germline CDR1 is WSHSY and CDR2 is SAAADI. CDR3 size: 11 residues. With 5 bases removed from V and 2 bases from J, the gap between germline ends came to 2 bases. The CDR3 region has the DNA TGCGCCAGCAGTCTCACAGATACGCAGTATTTT. This sequence encodes CASSLTDTQYF.

The chain couples TRBV29-1 to TRBJ2-5; 11 positions match TRBD2. V trimming: 4 bases; J trimming: 2 bases; junction bases outside the gene matches: 18. The germline gives CDR1 SQVTM, CDR2 ANQGSEA. This CDR3 spans 19 amino acids. DNA for the CDR3: TGCAGCGTTGGAAAGGGGACTAGCGGAAATACGGGGAGGCAAGAGACCCAGTACTTC. Protein product: CSVGKGTSGNTGRQETQYF.

The rearrangement uses TRBV10-2 and TRBJ2-1; 10 bases agree with TRBD2. Germline-derived CDR1 and CDR2 are WSHSY and SAAADI. The trim removed 3 bases at V and 8 bases at J, leaving 10 bases unmatched. The CDR3 consists of 16 residues. The CDR3 loop reads CASSDTLSGRIYEQFF. DNA of the CDR3: TGCGCCAGCAGTGACACCCTTAGCGGGAGGATTTATGAGCAGTTCTTC.

This clone has only a few counts. The genes are TRBV7-2 and TRBJ2-6; tentatively, D is TRBD2 (5 bases). This CDR3 spans 16 amino acids. V was pared by 1 base and J by 1 base, with 8 bases between. Germline V gene sequence: CDR1 SGHTA, CDR2 FQGNSA. This chain's CDR3 is CASSLGAGSGANVLTF. The CDR3 nucleotides are TGTGCCAGCAGCTTAGGGGCGGGTTCTGGGGCCAACGTCCTGACTTTC.

The chain employs TRBV18 and TRBJ2-3; D is undetermined. V was shortened by 2 bases and J by 0 bases, with 9 bases between the two germline ends. The CDR3 contains 15 residues. Germline values: CDR1 KGHSH, CDR2 LQKENI. The chain's CDR3 is CASSPGQASTDTQYF. As DNA, the CDR3 is TGTGCCAGCTCACCAGGCCAGGCCAGCACAGATACGCAGTATTTT.

This chain uses TRBV5-1 with TRBJ1-6; D is ambiguous. V lost 2 bases to trimming and J lost 4 bases, with 10 bases between them. The germline V gene has CDR1 SGHRS and CDR2 YFSETQ. The CDR3 has 15 amino acids. CDR3 sequence reads: CASSFTGPYNSPLHF. The CDR3 DNA follows: TGCGCCAGCAGCTTTACCGGGCCTTATAATTCACCCCTCCACTTT.

The genes are TRBV7-9 and TRBJ2-3; 9 bases fit TRBD2. Germline CDR1 and CDR2: SEHNR and FQNEAQ (reference sequence). CDR3 length: 16 residues. The ends lost 4 bases at V and 4 bases at J; junction bases unmatched: 9. The CDR3 DNA reads as TGTGCCAGCAGCTCCCGCCTAGCGGGATCCGCAGATACGCAGTATTTT. This translates into CASSSRLAGSADTQYF.

The CDR3 reads CASSFLPGLTPGEQFF. The DNA of the CDR3 is TGTGCCAGCAGCTTTCTGCCGGGACTCACCCCTGGGGAGCAGTTCTTC. The chain has TRBV7-9 and TRBJ2-1; D is perhaps TRBD2 (6 bases). The V gene lost 3 bases and the J gene lost 10 bases, with 22 bases spanning the gap. This CDR3 has 16 residues. Germline CDR1 SEHNR, CDR2 FQNEAQ (reference sequence).

This chain uses TRBV7-2 with TRBJ2-1; 8 nucleotides match TRBD1. CDR1 and CDR2 from the germline V gene are SGHTA and FQGNSA. This CDR3 has 15 residues. The V and J ends lost 3 bases and 2 bases, in that order; junction bases with no gene match: 3. CDR3 sequence reads: CASSFDRGTYNEQFF. The CDR3 nucleotides read TGTGCCAGCAGCTTCGACAGGGGCACCTACAATGAGCAGTTCTTC.

The rearrangement uses TRBV7-3 and TRBJ2-1, with a tentative D call TRBD2 (5 bases). Germline CDR1 SGHTA, CDR2 FQGTGA. This CDR3 contains 15 residues. V was clipped by 3 bases and J by 8 bases, with 17 bases between them. CDR3 region: CASSLDAYPGDEQFF. CDR3 nucleotides: TGTGCCAGCAGCTTGGACGCCTACCCCGGGGATGAGCAGTTCTTC.

The rearrangement uses TRBV5-1 and TRBJ1-3; no reliable D call. V was clipped by 5 bases and J by 0 bases, with 12 bases between them. Germline V gives CDR1 SGHRS, CDR2 YFSETQ. This CDR3 region has 15 residues. The CDR3 is CASRAGGSSGNTIYF. The CDR3 DNA follows: TGCGCCAGCAGGGCCGGCGGGAGCTCTGGAAACACCATATATTTT. The variable domain in full, completed from reference TRBV5-1 and TRBJ1-3, reads KAGVTQTPRYLIKTRGQQVTLSCSPISGHRSVSWYQQTPGQGLQFLFEYFSETQRNKGNFPGRFSGRQFSNSRSEMNVSTLELGDSALYLCASRAGGSSGNTIYFGEGSWLTVV.

Only a few counts were recorded for this clone. The rearrangement links TRBV5-4 to TRBJ1-1; D might be TRBD1 (6 bases). V lost 0 bases, J lost 5 bases, and 17 bases lay in between. This CDR3 is built from 16 residues. Germline loops: CDR1 SGHNT, CDR2 YYREEE (reference sequence). CDR3 in DNA: TGTGCCAGCAGCTTGGCGGGCAGGGGAGTAGGAACTGAAGCTTTCTTT. Translation gives CASSLAGRGVGTEAFF.

This chain links TRBV6-4 with TRBJ2-1; D unclear. V dropped 0 bases and J dropped 3 bases, with 3 bases sitting between them. The CDR3 is 13 residues long. CDR1 and CDR2 (germline): MRHNA, SNTAGT. The CDR3 loop is CASSDSDYNEQFF. The CDR3 coding sequence is TGTGCCAGCAGTGACTCGGACTACAATGAGCAGTTCTTC.

V and J are TRBV5-1 and TRBJ1-1; D call uncertain. The CDR3 contains 17 residues. CDR1 and CDR2 from the germline V gene are SGHRS and YFSETQ. Trimming took off 6 bases at V and 4 bases at J, with 25 bases between the two ends. In DNA, the CDR3 is TGCGCCAGCACCCCCGGCGCTGGGGTCTATGAGGGCACTGAAGCTTTCTTT. It translates to CASTPGAGVYEGTEAFF.

This chain uses TRBV24-1 with TRBJ2-7, with D perhaps TRBD2 (5 bases). CDR1 and CDR2 from the germline V gene are KGHDR and SFDVKD. The CDR3 sequence is 15 residues long. V was pared by 2 bases and J by 3 bases, with 13 bases between. CDR3 in amino acids: CATSDCPEVVYEQYF. The CDR3, as DNA: TGTGCCACCAGTGATTGCCCGGAGGTCGTCTACGAGCAGTACTTC.

The chain joins TRBV4-1 to TRBJ2-1; a possible D gene is TRBD1 (8 bases). The V gene lost 6 bases and the J gene lost 3 bases, with 18 bases spanning the gap. The germline gives CDR1 MGHRA, CDR2 YSYEKL. The CDR3 is 16 residues long. The DNA for the CDR3 is TGCGCCAGCAGTCAACTACAGGGGGGGGTCTACAATGAGCAGTTCTTC. This translates into CASSQLQGGVYNEQFF.